The 3 T cell receptor beta chains in this list originate from one sample, sequenced in a study of glioma-infiltrating T cells. TCR alpha and beta CDR3 regions were amplified from RNA using iRepertoire nested multiplex PCR. Using its own MiXCR run on the multiplex PCR reads, TCRdb lists one record per CDR3 protein. The sample contains some 130,000 distinct CDR3 sequences, around 23% of which appear only once. Sequencing used glioma tissue, nonneoplastic brain tissue, or PBMCs (not recorded which). The source is a human donor with low-grade glioma or glioblastoma, undergoing nonglioma brain surgery, or in good health (not recorded which).

This clonotype was seen just once. A much larger clone is a single base away; this may be a read error. A read error is likely, as this CDR3 ends without the conserved phenylalanine or tryptophan. The rearrangement joins TRBV28 to TRBJ2-5; D is perhaps TRBD1 or TRBD2 (6 bases each). The J call may be wrong; the DNA end is better matched by TRBJ2-1. CDR3 size: 15 residues. Germline V gene lookup returns CDR1 MDHEN and CDR2 SYDVKM. The CDR3 sequence is CATLRTRRGVGEQFS. CDR3 DNA: TGTGCCACCCTACGAACACGGAGGGGGGTAGGGGAGCAGTTCTCC.

The CDR3, as DNA: TGCAGTGCTAGAGCGGGGACAGGGGTCAGCGAGCAGTACGTC. Translating it yields CSARAGTGVSEQYV. The chain uses TRBV20-1 and TRBJ2-7, with 10 bases identical to TRBD1. CDR1 and CDR2 from the germline V gene are DFQATT and SNEGSKA (reference sequence). The CDR3 has 14 amino acids. J was trimmed by 6 bases and V by 1 base; bases with no gene match: 6.

This chain uses TRBV5-6 with TRBJ2-3; no reliable D call. The CDR3 contains 13 residues. Trimming removed 0 bases at V and 2 bases at J, with 4 bases between. The germline V gene encodes CDR1 SGHDT and CDR2 YYEEEE. This chain's CDR3 is CASSLADTDTQYF. The CDR3 DNA sequence: TGTGCCAGCAGCTTGGCTGACACAGATACGCAGTATTTT.